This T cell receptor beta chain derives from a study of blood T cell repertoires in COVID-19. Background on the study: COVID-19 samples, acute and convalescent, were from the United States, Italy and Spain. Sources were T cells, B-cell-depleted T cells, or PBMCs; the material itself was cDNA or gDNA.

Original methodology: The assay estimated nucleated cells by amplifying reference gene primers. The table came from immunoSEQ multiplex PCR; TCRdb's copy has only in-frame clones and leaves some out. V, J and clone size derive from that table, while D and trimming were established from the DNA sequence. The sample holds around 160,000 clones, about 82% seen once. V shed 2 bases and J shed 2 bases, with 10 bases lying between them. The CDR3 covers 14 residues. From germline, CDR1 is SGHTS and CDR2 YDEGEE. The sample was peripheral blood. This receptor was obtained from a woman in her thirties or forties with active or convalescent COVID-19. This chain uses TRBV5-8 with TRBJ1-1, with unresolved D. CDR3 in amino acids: CASSFSRLNTEAFF. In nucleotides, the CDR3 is TGTGCCAGCAGCTTTAGCCGGCTAAACACTGAAGCTTTCTTT.